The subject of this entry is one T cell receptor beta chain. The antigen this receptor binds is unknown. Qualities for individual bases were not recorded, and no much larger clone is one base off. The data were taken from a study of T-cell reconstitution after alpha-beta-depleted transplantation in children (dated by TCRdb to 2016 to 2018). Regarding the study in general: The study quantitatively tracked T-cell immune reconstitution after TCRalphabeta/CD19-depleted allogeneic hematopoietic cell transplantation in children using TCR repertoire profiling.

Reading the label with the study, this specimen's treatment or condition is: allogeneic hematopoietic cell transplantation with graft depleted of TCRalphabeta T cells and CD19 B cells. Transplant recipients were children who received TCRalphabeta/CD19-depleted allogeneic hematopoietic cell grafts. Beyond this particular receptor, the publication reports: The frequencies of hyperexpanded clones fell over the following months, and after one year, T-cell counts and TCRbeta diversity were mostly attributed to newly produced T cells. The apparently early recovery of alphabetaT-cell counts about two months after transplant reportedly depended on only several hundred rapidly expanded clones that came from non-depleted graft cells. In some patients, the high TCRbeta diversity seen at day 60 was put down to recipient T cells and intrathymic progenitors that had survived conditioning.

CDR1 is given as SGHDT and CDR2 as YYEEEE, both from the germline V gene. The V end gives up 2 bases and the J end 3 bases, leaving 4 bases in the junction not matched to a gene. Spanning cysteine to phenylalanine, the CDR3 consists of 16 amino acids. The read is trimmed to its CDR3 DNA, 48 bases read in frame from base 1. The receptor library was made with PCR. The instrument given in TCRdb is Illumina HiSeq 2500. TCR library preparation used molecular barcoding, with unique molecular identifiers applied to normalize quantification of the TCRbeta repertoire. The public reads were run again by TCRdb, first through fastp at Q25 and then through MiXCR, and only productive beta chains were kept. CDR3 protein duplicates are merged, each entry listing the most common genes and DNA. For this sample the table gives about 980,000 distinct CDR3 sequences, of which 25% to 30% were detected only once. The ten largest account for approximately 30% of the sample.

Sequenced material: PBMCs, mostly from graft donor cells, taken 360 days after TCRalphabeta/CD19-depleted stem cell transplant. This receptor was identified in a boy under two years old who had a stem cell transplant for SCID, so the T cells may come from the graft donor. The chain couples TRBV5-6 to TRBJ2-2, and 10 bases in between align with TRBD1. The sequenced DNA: TGTGCCAGCAGCTTCCCGGGACAGGGGTACACCGGGGAGCTGTTTTTT. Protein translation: CASSFPGQGYTGELFF.